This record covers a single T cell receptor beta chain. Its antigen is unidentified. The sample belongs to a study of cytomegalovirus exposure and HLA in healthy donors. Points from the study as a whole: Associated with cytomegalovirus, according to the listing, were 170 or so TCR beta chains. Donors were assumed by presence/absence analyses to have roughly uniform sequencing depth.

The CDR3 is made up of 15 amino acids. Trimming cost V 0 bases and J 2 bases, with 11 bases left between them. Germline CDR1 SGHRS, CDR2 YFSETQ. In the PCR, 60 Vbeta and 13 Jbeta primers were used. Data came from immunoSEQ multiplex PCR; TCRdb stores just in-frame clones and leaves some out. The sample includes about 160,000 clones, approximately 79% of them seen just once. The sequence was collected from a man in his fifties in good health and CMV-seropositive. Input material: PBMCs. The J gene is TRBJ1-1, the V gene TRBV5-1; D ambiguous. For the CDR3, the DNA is TGCGCCAGCAGCTTGGCAGGCCACGTTAACACTGAAGCTTTCTTT. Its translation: CASSLAGHVNTEAFF.